This TCR beta chain originates from a study of T cells in Graves' hyperthyroidism and ophthalmopathy. This clonotype was detected ten times or more. Its antigen is not known. Germline CDR1 MDHEN, CDR2 SYDVKM. V was trimmed by 4 bases and J by 4 bases, leaving 22 bases between them. This CDR3 comprises 17 residues. TCR beta CDR3 regions were amplified from RNA transcripts. TCR CDR3 regions were first amplified by RT-PCR with HTBI primers. TCRdb independently ran MiXCR on the multiplex PCR reads; one entry per CDR3 protein. The top ten hold about 12% of the sample, which has hundreds of thousands of distinct CDR3 sequences, about 14% seen once. Each person with ophthalmopathy scored at least 3 on the Clinical Activity Score, reached NOSPECS grade 4 or higher, and had been ill under 3 months. Study results and caveats: Clonotypes that were expanded in thyroid above 0.001 mostly appeared in blood too. The model anticipated ophthalmopathy a median approximately 6.5 months pre-onset.

Sequenced input: blood. This clonotype originated in a woman aged 50 to 60 with Graves' ophthalmopathy. This chain connects TRBV28 to TRBJ2-5; D may be TRBD1 (7 bases). The CDR3 coding sequence is TGTGCCAGCAGTTCCCACCAGGGGGAGGTTTGGGCAGAGACCCAGTACTTC. Protein: CASSSHQGEVWAETQYF.